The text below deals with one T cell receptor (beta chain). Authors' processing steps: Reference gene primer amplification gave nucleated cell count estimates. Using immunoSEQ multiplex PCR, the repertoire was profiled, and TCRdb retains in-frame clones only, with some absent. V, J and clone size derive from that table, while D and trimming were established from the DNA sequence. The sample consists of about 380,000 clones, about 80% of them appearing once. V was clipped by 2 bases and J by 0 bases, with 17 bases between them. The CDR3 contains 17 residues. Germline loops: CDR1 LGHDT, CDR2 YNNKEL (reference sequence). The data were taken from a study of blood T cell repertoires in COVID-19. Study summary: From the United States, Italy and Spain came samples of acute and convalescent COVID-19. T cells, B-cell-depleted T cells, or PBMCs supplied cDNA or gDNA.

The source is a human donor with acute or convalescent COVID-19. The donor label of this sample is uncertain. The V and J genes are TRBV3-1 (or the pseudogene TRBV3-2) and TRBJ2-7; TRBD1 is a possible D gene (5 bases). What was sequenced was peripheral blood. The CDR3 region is CASSQRQRGRVSYEQYF. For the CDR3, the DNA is TGTGCCAGCAGCCAAAGGCAAAGGGGCCGGGTCTCCTACGAGCAGTACTTC.